The rows below give T cell receptor beta chains drawn from one sample of a study of T cell changes during pregnancy in multiple sclerosis. The protocol was immunoSEQ multiplex PCR, while the TCRdb copy is restricted to in-frame clones and leaves out a portion. Of fewer than 100,000 clones in the sample, around 93% were seen once. The starting material was peripheral blood, obtained after pregnancy. Source of these receptors: a female donor in good health, enrolled as a control in a pregnancy study. The CDR3 runs from the conserved cysteine through the conserved F or W. The order of the fields is V gene, D gene, clone size, CDR3 protein. D genes are given only for firm matches. Clone size is stated in some rows and not others, as once, few, many or a class when expanded.

>TRBV30|.|.
CAWARAFTDTQYF
>TRBV6-5|TRBD2|.
CASSLETSAYNEQFF
>TRBV6-5|TRBD1|.
CATVFTGGSGNTIYF
>TRBV27|.|.
CASSSWGLTYEQYF
>TRBV7-7|.|.
CASSPDRGRETQYF
>TRBV6-6|TRBD1|.
CASSLTGFNEQYF
>TRBV19|.|.
CASRETASPDGYTF
>TRBV7-9|.|.
CASSLASVHGEKLFF
>TRBV7-2|.|.
CASSFLQGNEQYF
>TRBV27|.|.
CASRTPFAYYEQYF
>TRBV5-6|TRBD2|.
CASSGDSGGTDTQYF
>TRBV7-9|.|once
CASSLALGLLNEQFF
>TRBV5-5|TRBD1|.
CASSPQPQGYYEQYF
>TRBV5-1|TRBD1|once
CASSLSGRGQDTQYF
>TRBV28|.|once
CASSPLGEQFF
>TRBV11-2|TRBD2|.
CASSSQRGKKHNEQFF
>TRBV7-3|TRBD1|.
CASSPGGGNQPQHF
>TRBV28|TRBD1|.
CASSTTGTGPYEQYF
>TRBV4-2|.|.
CASSQEDGGTGELFF
>TRBV30|TRBD2|.
CAWSLERGGRDTQYF
>TRBV6-1|.|.
CASSEQWGTYGYTF
>TRBV18|TRBD2|.
CASSPSGGLAGGPDTQYF
>TRBV4-1|TRBD2|.
CASSQASGRADTQYF
>TRBV5-4|.|.
CASSIAGTNNEQFF
>TRBV7-2|.|.
CASREAAGNEQFF
>TRBV30|.|.
CAWRGLRENSPLHF
>TRBV5-6|.|.
CASSLGGPEAFF
>TRBV7-9|.|.
CASSSNYRNGYTF
>TRBV13|TRBD2|.
CASSATPGGGKENIQYF
>TRBV5-1|TRBD2|.
CASSKGAGNADTQYF
>TRBV20-1|.|once
CRAAQGNEQYF
>TRBV7-7|TRBD1|.
CASSLGLTGDFTGELFF
>TRBV29-1|.|.
CSVERRPGDYGYTF
>TRBV7-6|.|.
CASSLKRIGGDEQYF
>TRBV5-5|.|.
CASSLGQDFPTPSQETQYF
>TRBV5-1|TRBD2|.
CASSLTSGRSNEQFF
>TRBV10-1|.|.
CASSEPGTGEETQYF
>TRBV27|TRBD2|.
CASSWSSGELYNEQFF
>TRBV6-6|TRBD2|.
CASSQYPGGADTQYF
>TRBV5-1|.|.
CASSLGGGNLNSPLHF
>TRBV30|.|.
CAWSVVAASYEQYF